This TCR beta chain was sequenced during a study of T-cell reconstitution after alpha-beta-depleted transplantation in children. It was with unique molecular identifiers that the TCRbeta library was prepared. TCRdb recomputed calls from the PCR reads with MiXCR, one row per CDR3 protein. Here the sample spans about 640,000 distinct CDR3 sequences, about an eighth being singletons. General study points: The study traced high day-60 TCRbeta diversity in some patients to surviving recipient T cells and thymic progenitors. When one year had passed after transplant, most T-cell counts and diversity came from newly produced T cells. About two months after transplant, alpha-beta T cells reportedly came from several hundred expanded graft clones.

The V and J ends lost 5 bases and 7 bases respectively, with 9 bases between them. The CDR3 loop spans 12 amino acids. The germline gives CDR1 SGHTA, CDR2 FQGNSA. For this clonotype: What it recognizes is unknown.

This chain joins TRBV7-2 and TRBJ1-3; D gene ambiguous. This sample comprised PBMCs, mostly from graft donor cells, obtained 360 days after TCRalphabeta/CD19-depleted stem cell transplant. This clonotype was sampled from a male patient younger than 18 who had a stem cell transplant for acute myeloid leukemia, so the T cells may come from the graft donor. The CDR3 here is CASSPPSNTIYF. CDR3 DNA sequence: TGTGCCAGCAGCCCCCCTTCCAACACCATATATTTT.